This T cell receptor (beta chain) was identified during a study of T-cell reconstitution after alpha-beta-depleted transplantation in children (TCRdb year 2016). In terms of the full investigation: T-cell immune reconstitution after TCRalphabeta/CD19-depleted allogeneic hematopoietic cell transplantation in children was quantitatively tracked in the study by means of TCR repertoire profiling.

This sample's treatment or condition label indicates: allogeneic hematopoietic cell transplantation with graft depleted of TCRalphabeta T cells and CD19 B cells. TCRalphabeta/CD19-depleted allogeneic hematopoietic cell grafts were given to the transplant recipients, all of whom were children. General findings and caveats noted by the study authors: The high TCRbeta diversity at day 60 in some patients was ascribed to recipient T cells and intrathymic progenitors that had survived conditioning. Apparently early alphabetaT-cell count recovery about two months after transplant reportedly relied on only several hundred rapidly expanded clones derived from non-depleted graft cells. Over the following months the frequencies of hyperexpanded clones went down, and after one year T-cell counts and TCRbeta diversity were mostly credited to newly produced T cells.

The library was built by means of PCR. The sequencer was an Illumina HiSeq 2500. Molecular barcoding was employed in the preparation of TCR libraries, with unique molecular identifiers being used to normalize TCRbeta repertoire quantification. The public reads were reprocessed in TCRdb via fastp at Q25 and MiXCR, keeping in-frame beta chains. One record per CDR3 amino acid sequence lists the most common genes and DNA. Counted in this sample were 100,000 to 150,000 distinct CDR3 sequences; more than 20% of them appeared once. The ten largest clones take up about 10% of the sample. This clonotype was counted at least ten times. Its specific antigen is unknown. No much larger clone is present one base from it, and per-base qualities are unavailable. This material consisted of PBMCs, mostly from graft donor cells, taken 180 days after TCRalphabeta/CD19-depleted stem cell transplant. The TCR originated in a male patient between 2 and 10 years old who had a stem cell transplant for chronic granulomatous disease, so the T cells may come from the graft donor.

The sequenced DNA: TGTGCCAGCAGTTTGGGAACAGCTTATGGCTACACCTTC. It is translated as CASSLGTAYGYTF. The sequence joins TRBV27 to TRBJ1-2; no confident D gene assignment can be made. V is clipped by 3 bases and J by 5 bases, and the sequence between their germline boundaries is 10 bases long. From a lookup of the germline V gene (reference sequence), CDR1 and CDR2 are MNHEY and SMNVEV. The CDR3 starts with the cysteine, ends with the phenylalanine, and has 13 residues. The DNA shown is the 39-base CDR3, in frame from base 1.